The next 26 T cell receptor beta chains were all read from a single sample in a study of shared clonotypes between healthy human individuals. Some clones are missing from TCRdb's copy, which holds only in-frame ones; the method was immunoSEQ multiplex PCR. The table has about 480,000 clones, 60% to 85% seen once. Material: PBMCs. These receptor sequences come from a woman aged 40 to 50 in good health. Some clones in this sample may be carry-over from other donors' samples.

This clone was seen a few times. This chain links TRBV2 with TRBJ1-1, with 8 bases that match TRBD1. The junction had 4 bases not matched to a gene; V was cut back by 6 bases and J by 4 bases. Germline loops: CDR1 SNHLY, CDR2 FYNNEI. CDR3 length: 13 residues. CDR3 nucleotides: TGTGCCAGCAGCGTGGACAGGGTCACTGAAGCTTTCTTT. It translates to CASSVDRVTEAFF.

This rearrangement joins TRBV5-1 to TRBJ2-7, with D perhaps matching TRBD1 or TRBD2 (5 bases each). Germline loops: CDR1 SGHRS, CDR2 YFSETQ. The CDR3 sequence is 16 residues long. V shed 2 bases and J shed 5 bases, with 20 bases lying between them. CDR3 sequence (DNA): TGCGCCAGCAGCTTTAGTGGAGACCCAGGGACCAACGAGCAGTACTTC. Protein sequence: CASSFSGDPGTNEQYF.

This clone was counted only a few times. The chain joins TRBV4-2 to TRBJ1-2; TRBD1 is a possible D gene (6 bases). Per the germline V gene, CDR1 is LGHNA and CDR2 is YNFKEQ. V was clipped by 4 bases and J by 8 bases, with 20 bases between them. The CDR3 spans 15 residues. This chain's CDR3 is CASSPGGKEAYGYTF. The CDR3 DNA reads TGTGCCAGCAGCCCCGGGGGCAAAGAGGCATACGGCTACACCTTC.

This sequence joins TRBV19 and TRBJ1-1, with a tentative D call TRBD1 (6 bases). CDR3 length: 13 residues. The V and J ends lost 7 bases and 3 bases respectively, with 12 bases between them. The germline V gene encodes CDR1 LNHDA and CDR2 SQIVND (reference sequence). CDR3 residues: CASTIRGDTEAFF. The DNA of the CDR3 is TGTGCCAGTACAATTAGGGGGGACACTGAAGCTTTCTTT.

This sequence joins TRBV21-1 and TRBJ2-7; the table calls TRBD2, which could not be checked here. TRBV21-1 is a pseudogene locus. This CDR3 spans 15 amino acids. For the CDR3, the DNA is TGTGCCAGCAGCAAGCGGCGGGAGGGAAGGGACGAGCAGTACTTC. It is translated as CASSKRREGRDEQYF.

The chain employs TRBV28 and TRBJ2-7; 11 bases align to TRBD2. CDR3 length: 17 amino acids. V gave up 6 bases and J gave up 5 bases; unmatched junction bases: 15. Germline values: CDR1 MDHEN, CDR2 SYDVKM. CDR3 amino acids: CASSPILVVLAGDEQYF. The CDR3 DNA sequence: TGTGCCAGCAGCCCTATCCTGGTCGTACTAGCGGGAGACGAGCAGTACTTC.

The CDR3, as DNA: TGTGCCAGCAGTTCCTCCGGGACAGCGAACACTGAAGCTTTCTTT. It translates to CASSSSGTANTEAFF. The chain has TRBV28 and TRBJ1-1, with 7 bases matching TRBD1. CDR3 length: 15 residues. Germline V gene sequence: CDR1 MDHEN, CDR2 SYDVKM. The J segment lost 1 base and the V segment lost 4 bases, leaving 6 bases of the junction unmatched. Filled out from reference TRBV28 and TRBJ1-1, the complete variable domain reads DVKVTQSSRYLVKRTGEKVFLECVQDMDHENMFWYRQDPGLGLRLIYFSYDVKMKEKGDIPEGYSVSREKKERFSLILESASTNQTSMYLCASSSSGTANTEAFFGQGTRLTVV.

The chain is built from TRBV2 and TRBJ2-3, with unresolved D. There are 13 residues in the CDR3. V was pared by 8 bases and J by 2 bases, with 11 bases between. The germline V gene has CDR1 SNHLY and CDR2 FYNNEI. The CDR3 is CASRQTPTDTQYF. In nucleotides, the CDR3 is TGTGCCAGCCGGCAGACCCCCACAGATACGCAGTATTTT.

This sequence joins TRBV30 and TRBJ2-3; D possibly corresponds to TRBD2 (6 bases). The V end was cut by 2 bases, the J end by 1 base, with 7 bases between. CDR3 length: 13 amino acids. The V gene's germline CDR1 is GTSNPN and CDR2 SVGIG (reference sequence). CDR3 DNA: TGTGCCTGGAGTTCGGGGGGCACAGATACGCAGTATTTT. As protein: CAWSSGGTDTQYF.

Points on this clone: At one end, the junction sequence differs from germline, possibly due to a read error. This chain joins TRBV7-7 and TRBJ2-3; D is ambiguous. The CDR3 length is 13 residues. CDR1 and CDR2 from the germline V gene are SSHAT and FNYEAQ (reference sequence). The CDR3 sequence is CASSSEVTDTQYF. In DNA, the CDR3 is TGTGCTAGCAGCTCGGAAGTCACAGATACGCAGTATTTT.

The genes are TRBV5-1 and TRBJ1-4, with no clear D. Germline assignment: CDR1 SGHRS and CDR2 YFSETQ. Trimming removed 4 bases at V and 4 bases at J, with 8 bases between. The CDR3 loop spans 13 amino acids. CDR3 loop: CASSRHLNEKLFF. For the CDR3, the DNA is TGCGCCAGCAGCCGACACCTTAATGAAAAACTGTTTTTT.

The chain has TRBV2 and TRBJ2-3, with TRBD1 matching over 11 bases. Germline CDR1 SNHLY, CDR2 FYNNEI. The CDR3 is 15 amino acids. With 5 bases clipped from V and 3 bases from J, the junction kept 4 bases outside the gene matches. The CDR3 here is CASSPGTGGTDTQYF. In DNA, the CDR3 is TGTGCCAGCAGTCCCGGGACAGGGGGAACAGATACGCAGTATTTT.

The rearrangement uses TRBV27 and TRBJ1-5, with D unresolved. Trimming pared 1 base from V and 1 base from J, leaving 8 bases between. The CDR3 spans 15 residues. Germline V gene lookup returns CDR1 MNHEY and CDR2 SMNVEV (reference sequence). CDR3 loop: CASSLWWNSNQPQHF. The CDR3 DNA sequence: TGTGCCAGCAGTTTATGGTGGAACAGCAATCAGCCCCAGCATTTT.

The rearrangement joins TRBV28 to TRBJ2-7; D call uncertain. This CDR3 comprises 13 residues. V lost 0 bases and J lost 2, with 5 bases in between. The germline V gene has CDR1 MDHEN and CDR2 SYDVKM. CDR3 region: CASSLWGTYEQYF. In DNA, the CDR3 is TGTGCCAGCAGTTTATGGGGGACCTACGAGCAGTACTTC.

The CDR3: CASTERQGYTGELFF. The CDR3 nucleotides read TGTGCCAGCACAGAAAGACAGGGATACACCGGGGAGCTGTTTTTT. V and J are TRBV6-6 and TRBJ2-2; 7 bases fit TRBD1. V lost 7 bases, J lost 3 bases, and 8 bases stayed unmatched. Germline V gene lookup returns CDR1 MNHNY and CDR2 SVGAGI (reference sequence). This CDR3 comprises 15 residues.

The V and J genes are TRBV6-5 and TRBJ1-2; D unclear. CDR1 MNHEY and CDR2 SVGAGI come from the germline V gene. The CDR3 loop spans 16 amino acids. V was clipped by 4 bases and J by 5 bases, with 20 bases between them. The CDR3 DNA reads TGTGCCAGCAGTTTACTCCCGCAGGTGGGGTTATATGGCTACACCTTC. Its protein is CASSLLPQVGLYGYTF.

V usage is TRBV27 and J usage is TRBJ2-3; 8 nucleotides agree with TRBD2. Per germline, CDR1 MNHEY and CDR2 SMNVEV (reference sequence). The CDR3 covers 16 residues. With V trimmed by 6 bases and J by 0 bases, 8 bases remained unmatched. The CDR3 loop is CASRTVAGGSTDTQYF. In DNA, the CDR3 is TGTGCCAGCAGAACAGTGGCGGGAGGTAGCACAGATACGCAGTATTTT.

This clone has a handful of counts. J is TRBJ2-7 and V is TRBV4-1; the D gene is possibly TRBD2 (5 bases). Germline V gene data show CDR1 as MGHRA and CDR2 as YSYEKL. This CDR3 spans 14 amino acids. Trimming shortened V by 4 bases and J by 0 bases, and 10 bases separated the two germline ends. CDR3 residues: CASSRLDYSYEQYF. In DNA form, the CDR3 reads TGCGCCAGCAGCCGGCTCGACTACTCCTACGAGCAGTACTTC.

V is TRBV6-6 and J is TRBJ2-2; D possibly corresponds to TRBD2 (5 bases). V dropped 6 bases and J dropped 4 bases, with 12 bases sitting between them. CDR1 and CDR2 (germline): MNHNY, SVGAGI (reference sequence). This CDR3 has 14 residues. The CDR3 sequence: CASSVGRGTGELFF. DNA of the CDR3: TGTGCCAGCAGCGTGGGCCGGGGCACCGGGGAGCTGTTTTTT.

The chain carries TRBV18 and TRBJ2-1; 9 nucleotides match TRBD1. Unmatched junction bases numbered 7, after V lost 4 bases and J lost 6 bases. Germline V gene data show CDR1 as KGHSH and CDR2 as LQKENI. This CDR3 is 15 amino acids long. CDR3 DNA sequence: TGTGCCAGCTCACTTCTTCAGGACAGGGGCAATGAGCAGTTCTTC. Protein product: CASSLLQDRGNEQFF.

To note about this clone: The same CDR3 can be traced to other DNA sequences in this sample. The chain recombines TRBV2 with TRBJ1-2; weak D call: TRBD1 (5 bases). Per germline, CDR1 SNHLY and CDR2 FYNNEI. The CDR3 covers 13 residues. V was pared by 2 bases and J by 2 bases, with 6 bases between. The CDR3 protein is CASSEQGNYGYTF. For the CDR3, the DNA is TGTGCCAGCAGTGAACAGGGAAACTATGGCTACACCTTC. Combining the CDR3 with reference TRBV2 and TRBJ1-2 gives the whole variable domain EPEVTQTPSHQVTQMGQEVILRCVPISNHLYFYWYRQILGQKVEFLVSFYNNEISEKSEIFDDQFSVERPDGSNFTLKIRSTKLEDSAMYFCASSEQGNYGYTFGSGTRLTVV.

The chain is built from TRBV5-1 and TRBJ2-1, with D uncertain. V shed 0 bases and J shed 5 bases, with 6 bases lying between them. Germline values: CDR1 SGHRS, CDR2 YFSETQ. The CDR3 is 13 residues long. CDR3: CASSLGPDNEQFF. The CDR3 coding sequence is TGCGCCAGCAGCTTGGGGCCAGACAATGAGCAGTTCTTC.

The CDR3 DNA reads as TGTGCCTCGATGACTAGCCGGCAAGAGACCCAGTACTTC. Protein: CASMTSRQETQYF. The J gene is TRBJ2-5, the V gene TRBV30, with 7 nucleotides matching TRBD2. The CDR3 is 13 amino acids. The ends lost 7 bases at V and 2 bases at J; junction bases unmatched: 7. Germline V gene sequence: CDR1 GTSNPN, CDR2 SVGIG (reference sequence).

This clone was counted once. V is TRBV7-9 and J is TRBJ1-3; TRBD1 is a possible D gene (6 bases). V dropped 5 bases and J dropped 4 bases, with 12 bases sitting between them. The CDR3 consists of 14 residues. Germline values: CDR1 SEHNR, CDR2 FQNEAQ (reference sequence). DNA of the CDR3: TGTGCCAGCAGCCAGGACAGCGGCGGAAACACCATATATTTT. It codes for CASSQDSGGNTIYF.

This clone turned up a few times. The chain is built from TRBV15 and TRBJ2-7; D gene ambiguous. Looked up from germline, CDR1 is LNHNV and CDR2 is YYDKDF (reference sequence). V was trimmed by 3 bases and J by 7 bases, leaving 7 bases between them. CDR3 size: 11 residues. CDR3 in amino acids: CATSSLGEQYF. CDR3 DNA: TGTGCCACCAGCAGCCTTGGGGAGCAGTACTTC.

The CDR3 protein is CASSSPDRGANQPQHF. The DNA for the CDR3 is TGTGCCAGCAGTTCCCCGGACAGGGGTGCCAATCAGCCCCAGCATTTT. The rearrangement links TRBV28 to TRBJ1-5, with TRBD1 matching over 9 bases. The germline V gene encodes CDR1 MDHEN and CDR2 SYDVKM. Germline trimming cut 4 bases from V and 3 bases from J; bases unmatched to any gene: 7. The length of the CDR3 is 16 residues. Variable domain in full (rest from reference TRBV28 and TRBJ1-5): DVKVTQSSRYLVKRTGEKVFLECVQDMDHENMFWYRQDPGLGLRLIYFSYDVKMKEKGDIPEGYSVSREKKERFSLILESASTNQTSMYLCASSSPDRGANQPQHFGDGTRLSIL.